The 7 T cell receptor beta chains listed next were all sequenced from one sample in a study of blood T cell repertoires in COVID-19. Sequencing used immunoSEQ multiplex PCR; TCRdb keeps in-frame clones, though not all of them. Here the sample spans over 250,000 clones, approximately 91% being singletons. The source material was peripheral blood. The receptors shown here come from a woman aged 25 to 45 with acute or convalescent COVID-19.

The chain employs TRBV29-1 and TRBJ2-1; a weak D match, TRBD1 (6 bases). This CDR3 contains 14 residues. CDR1 and CDR2 from the germline V gene are SQVTM and ANQGSEA. Trimming removed 6 bases at V and 2 bases at J, with 14 bases between. DNA for the CDR3: TGCAGCGTGAGGGGGACGGTGGCCTACAATGAGCAGTTCTTC. Amino acids: CSVRGTVAYNEQFF.

The chain joins TRBV9 to TRBJ1-4, with D tentatively TRBD1 (5 bases). This CDR3 spans 15 amino acids. Germline assignment: CDR1 SGDLS and CDR2 YYNGEE. V shed 4 bases and J shed 5 bases, with 15 bases lying between them. The CDR3 bases are TGTGCCAGCAGCCCGCAGACAGAGCGAAATGAAAAACTGTTTTTT. Encoded protein: CASSPQTERNEKLFF.

This clone was counted ten times or more. CDR3 region: CASSMQRGAVHEQYF. The CDR3 nucleotides read TGTGCCAGTAGTATGCAGCGGGGTGCCGTCCACGAGCAGTACTTC. This chain links TRBV19 with TRBJ2-7; 7 positions match TRBD2. Looked up from germline, CDR1 is LNHDA and CDR2 is SQIVND (reference sequence). There are 15 residues in the CDR3. The V gene end was trimmed by 3 bases and the J gene end by 5 bases; junction bases not matched to a gene: 10.

A few counts support this clone. The CDR3 loop is CASRRFRGADTGELFF. For the CDR3, the DNA is TGTGCCAGCCGCCGTTTTAGGGGCGCGGACACCGGGGAGCTGTTTTTT. The chain employs TRBV5-6 and TRBJ2-2, with D possibly being TRBD1 (5 bases). Trimming removed 7 bases from V and 3 bases from J, with 19 bases in between. The V gene's germline CDR1 is SGHDT and CDR2 YYEEEE. CDR3 length: 16 residues.

The gene calls are TRBV4-3 and TRBJ2-3, with 8 bases fitting TRBD2. Germline CDR1 is LGHNA and CDR2 is YSLEER. This CDR3 contains 16 residues. The trim removed 0 bases at V and 4 bases at J, leaving 6 bases unmatched. CDR3 sequence: CASSQEPGGPADTQYF. CDR3 coding DNA: TGCGCCAGCAGCCAAGAGCCGGGAGGGCCCGCAGATACGCAGTATTTT.

This clone was observed once. The chain joins TRBV5-8 to TRBJ2-2; TRBD2 agrees at 10 bases. The ends lost 3 bases at V and 5 bases at J; junction bases unmatched: 10. CDR3 size: 17 residues. Germline V lookup: CDR1 SGHTS, CDR2 YDEGEE. CDR3 region: CASSSYLAGVDTGELFF. CDR3 nucleotide sequence: TGTGCCAGCAGCTCGTATCTAGCGGGAGTAGATACCGGGGAGCTGTTTTTT.

The chain is built from TRBV7-9 and TRBJ1-4, with D perhaps matching TRBD1 (6 bases). Germline CDR1 and CDR2: SEHNR and FQNEAQ (reference sequence). The CDR3 is 14 amino acids. Trimming took 5 bases from V and 4 from J, leaving 11 bases between them. The CDR3: CASSLGQYNEKLFF. Written as DNA, the CDR3 is TGTGCCAGCAGCCTTGGACAGTATAATGAAAAACTGTTTTTT.